Included here is one T cell receptor beta chain sequence, with context. Its target antigen remains unknown. No much larger clone is present one base from it, and per-base qualities are unavailable. Per the germline V gene, SQVTM is the CDR1 and ANQGSEA is the CDR2. V and J lose 5 bases and 4 bases, and a span of 12 bases separates them. From cysteine to phenylalanine, the CDR3 is 12 amino acids long. Only CDR3 DNA remains: 36 bases, in frame from the first base. This entry belongs to a study of cytomegalovirus exposure and HLA in healthy donors (dated by TCRdb to about 2017). Background for the entire study: According to a later analysis, the 120 or so validation repertoires were produced on the same platform as the 700 or so repertoires of the first cohort. The study was designed to test whether signatures of past pathogen exposure could be identified by cataloging public T cell receptors. Besides the first cohort of under 700 subjects, a separate validation cohort made up of 120 different subjects was used. The study combined high-throughput TCR immunosequencing, statistical association of individual TCRs with disease status, and machine learning to predict cytomegalovirus infection status.

The investigation overall reported the following: The authors suggested that the approach could potentially be extended to other disease states and immunological phenotypes. The study listed around 160 TCR beta chains as associated with cytomegalovirus. In vitro tests confirmed that a few of the cytomegalovirus-associated TCR beta chains recognize cytomegalovirus antigens. The classifier was reported to diagnose cytomegalovirus status with high specificity and sensitivity in both the original cohort and the validation cohort. Across donors, most TCR sequences were observed very rarely, whereas some public TCRs were present in many individuals. The validation cohort had no HLA typing available for a later analysis, so co-occurrence within that cohort was assessed over all 120 or so repertoires. Subsequent analysis determined that TCRs grouped into clusters in the first cohort also showed a tendency toward co-occurrence across the 130 or so validation repertoires, and 94% of cluster scores exceeded 0.

The donors belonged to the validation cohort of about 110 subjects, which was separate from the roughly 700-subject first cohort. The protocol used for the library was the immunoSEQ multiplex PCR assay. As for how the authors treated the data: A statistical classification framework was built for diagnosing cytomegalovirus status from the catalog of TCR beta chain sequences. TCRdb retrieved this table from immuneACCESS and kept in-frame rearrangements only. Not all clones are present; in checked studies, unresolved V genes account for under half, and no reason is known for the remainder. From that table come the V and J calls and clone size; the DNA was used to work out D and trimming. In this sample the table shows 150,000 to 250,000 clones, about three quarters of which occur a single time. In total, the top ten clones hold around 1.3% of the sample.

The rearrangement joined TRBV29-1 to TRBJ2-7; a tentative D match to TRBD2 spans 6 bases. The receptor comes from a woman in her 30s in good health and CMV-seronegative. The sample consisted of PBMCs. The bases read TGCAGCGTTCAAGGAGGGTCGTACGAGCAGTACTTC. Its coded protein is CSVQGGSYEQYF.